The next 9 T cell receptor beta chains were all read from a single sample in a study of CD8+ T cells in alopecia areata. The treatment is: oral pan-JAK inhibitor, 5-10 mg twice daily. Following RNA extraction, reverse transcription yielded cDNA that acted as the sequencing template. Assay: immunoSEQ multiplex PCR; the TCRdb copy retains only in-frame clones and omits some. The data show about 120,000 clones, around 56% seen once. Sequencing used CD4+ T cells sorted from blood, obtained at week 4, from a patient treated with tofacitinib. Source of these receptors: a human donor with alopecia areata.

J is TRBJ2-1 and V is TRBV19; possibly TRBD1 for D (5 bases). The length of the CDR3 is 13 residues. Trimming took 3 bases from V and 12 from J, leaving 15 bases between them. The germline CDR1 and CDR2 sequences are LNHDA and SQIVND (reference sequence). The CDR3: CASSISLQAGQFF. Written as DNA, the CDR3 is TGTGCCAGTAGTATCTCCTTACAGGCCGGGCAGTTCTTC.

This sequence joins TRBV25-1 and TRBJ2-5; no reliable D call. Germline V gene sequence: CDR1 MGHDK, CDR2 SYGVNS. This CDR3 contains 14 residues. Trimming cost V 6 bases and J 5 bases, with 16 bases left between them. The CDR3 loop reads CASSRNSVGETQYF. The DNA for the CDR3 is TGTGCCAGCAGCCGAAACTCTGTAGGGGAGACCCAGTACTTC.

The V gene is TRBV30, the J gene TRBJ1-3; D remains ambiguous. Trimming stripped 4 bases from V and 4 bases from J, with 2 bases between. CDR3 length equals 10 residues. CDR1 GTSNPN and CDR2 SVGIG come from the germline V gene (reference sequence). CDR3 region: CAWMGNTIYF. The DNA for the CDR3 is TGTGCCTGGATGGGAAACACCATATATTTT.

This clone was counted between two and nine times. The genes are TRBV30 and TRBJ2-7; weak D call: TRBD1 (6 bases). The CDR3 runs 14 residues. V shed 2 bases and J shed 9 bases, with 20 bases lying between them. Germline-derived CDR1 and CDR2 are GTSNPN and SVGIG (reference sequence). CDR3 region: CAWSKPDSLLGQYF. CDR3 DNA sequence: TGTGCCTGGAGTAAACCGGACAGCCTCCTGGGGCAGTACTTC.

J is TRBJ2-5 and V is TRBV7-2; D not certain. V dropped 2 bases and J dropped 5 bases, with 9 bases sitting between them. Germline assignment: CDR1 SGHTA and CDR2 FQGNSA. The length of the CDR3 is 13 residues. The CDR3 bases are TGTGCCAGCAGCTTAAGTAATGCTGAGACCCAGTACTTC. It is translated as CASSLSNAETQYF.

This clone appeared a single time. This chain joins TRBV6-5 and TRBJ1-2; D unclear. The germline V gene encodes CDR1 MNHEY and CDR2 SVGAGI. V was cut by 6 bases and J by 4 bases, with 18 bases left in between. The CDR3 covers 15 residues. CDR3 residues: CASRPSARSAYGYTF. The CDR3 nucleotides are TGTGCCAGCAGACCCTCCGCCAGGTCCGCCTATGGCTACACCTTC.

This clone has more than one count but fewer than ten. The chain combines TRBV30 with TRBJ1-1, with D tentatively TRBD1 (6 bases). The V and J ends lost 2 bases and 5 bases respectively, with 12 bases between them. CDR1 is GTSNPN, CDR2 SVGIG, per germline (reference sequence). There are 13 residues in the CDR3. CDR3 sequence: CAWSRGARTEAFF. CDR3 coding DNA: TGTGCCTGGAGTAGGGGGGCGCGTACTGAAGCTTTCTTT.

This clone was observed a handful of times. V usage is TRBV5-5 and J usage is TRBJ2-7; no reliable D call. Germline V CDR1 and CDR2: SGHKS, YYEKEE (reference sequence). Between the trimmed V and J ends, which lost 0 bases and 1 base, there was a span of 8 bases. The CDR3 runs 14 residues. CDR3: CASSLEWGSYEQYF. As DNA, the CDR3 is TGTGCCAGCAGCTTGGAGTGGGGTTCCTACGAGCAGTACTTC.

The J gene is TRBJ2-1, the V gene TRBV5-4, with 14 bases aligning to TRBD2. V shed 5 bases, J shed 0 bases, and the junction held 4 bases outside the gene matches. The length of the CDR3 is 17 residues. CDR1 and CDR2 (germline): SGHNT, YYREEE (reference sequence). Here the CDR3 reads CASRMGLAGVSYNEQFF. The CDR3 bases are TGTGCCAGCAGGATGGGACTAGCGGGAGTCTCCTACAATGAGCAGTTCTTC.